This TCR beta chain was retrieved from a study of Graves' ophthalmopathy and Graves' hyperthyroidism. Concerning this clonotype: This may stem from a read error, because a much larger clone lies one nucleotide away.

Losses at the gene ends were 4 bases for V and 2 bases for J; bases not matched to a gene: 7. CDR3 length equals 16 residues. Excluded: other autoimmune disease, uncontrolled infection, pregnancy or lactation. PBMCs stemmed from over 8.5 ml of fresh peripheral blood. TCR beta CDR3 regions were amplified from RNA transcripts. Amplification began with first-round RT-PCR using HTBI primers, then second-round multiplex PCR was performed. TCRdb reanalysed the multiplex PCR reads using MiXCR and keeps one entry per CDR3 protein. The sample records 500,000 to 800,000 distinct CDR3 sequences, 35% to 45% being singletons.

The source of this sequence is an adult man with Graves' ophthalmopathy. The rearrangement joins TRBV12-3 or TRBV12-4 to TRBJ2-7; 11 positions match TRBD2. Sequenced material: peripheral blood. This CDR3 is CASSSDGTSGTYEQYF. CDR3 coding DNA: TGTGCCAGCAGTTCCGACGGGACTAGCGGAACCTACGAGCAGTACTTC.